Sequencing of this T cell receptor beta chain was carried out in a study of blood T cell repertoires in COVID-19. Background on the study: Specimens from acute and convalescent COVID-19 originated in the United States, Italy and Spain. PBMCs, B-cell-depleted T cells, or T cells provided the cDNA or gDNA that made up the material.

As processed by the authors: Reference gene primer amplification yielded estimated nucleated cell counts. The protocol was immunoSEQ multiplex PCR, while the TCRdb copy is restricted to in-frame clones and leaves out a portion. V and J calls and clone size are as listed in that table; D and trimming were resolved from the DNA. The table lists 250,000 to 300,000 clones, around 86% of them singletons. This TCR was recovered from a woman aged 60-75 years with active or convalescent COVID-19. What was sequenced was peripheral blood.

CDR3 nucleotides: TGCAGTGCTAGTCCCGGGACTAGCGGGGGGGCGGCGACCCAGTACTTC. Residues: CSASPGTSGGAATQYF. The V and J genes are TRBV20-1 and TRBJ2-5, with TRBD2 identical over 16 bases. V dropped 3 bases and J dropped 7; count of bases not matched to a gene: 8. The length of the CDR3 is 16 residues. CDR1 is DFQATT, CDR2 SNEGSKA, per germline (reference sequence).